A single sample is the source of the 28 T cell receptor beta chains below, sequenced in a study of cytomegalovirus exposure and HLA in healthy donors. Researchers ran the PCR with 60 Vbeta and 13 Jbeta primers. Data came from immunoSEQ multiplex PCR; TCRdb stores just in-frame clones and leaves some out. Among 150,000 to 200,000 clones, around 80% were seen once, and the ten largest hold about 7.7%. The sequencing sample was made of PBMCs. Receptors originate from a woman between 35 and 50 years old in good health and CMV-seropositive.

This clone was seen a few times. V usage is TRBV7-6 and J usage is TRBJ2-7; a possible D gene is TRBD2 (6 bases). V lost 6 bases and J 2 bases, leaving 17 bases between the germline ends. The CDR3 consists of 15 residues. Germline-derived CDR1 and CDR2 are SGHVS and FNYEAQ. Written as DNA, the CDR3 is TGTGCCAGCAGGGCGACCGGGACTCTCCCCTACGAGCAGTACTTC. Its translation is CASRATGTLPYEQYF.

The chain combines TRBV13 with TRBJ2-1; perhaps TRBD1 as D (5 bases). CDR3 length equals 15 residues. The ends were cut back, 1 base at V and 3 bases at J, with 10 bases in the middle. Germline-derived CDR1 and CDR2 are PRHDT and FYEKMQ (reference sequence). The CDR3 DNA follows: TGTGCCAGCAGCTTAGAAGGGGCCCTCTACAATGAGCAGTTCTTC. It translates to CASSLEGALYNEQFF.

The chain joins TRBV5-4 to TRBJ2-7, with 7 positions matching TRBD1. In germline, CDR1 is SGHNT, CDR2 YYREEE (reference sequence). V dropped 4 bases and J dropped 2; count of bases not matched to a gene: 9. The CDR3 loop spans 15 amino acids. The CDR3 DNA reads as TGTGCCAGCAGCGCGCCTACAGGGGTTCCCTACGAGCAGTACTTC. Its protein product is CASSAPTGVPYEQYF.

The rearrangement uses TRBV28 and TRBJ2-1; 9 bases are shared with TRBD2. V was pared by 3 bases and J by 10 bases, with 4 bases of the junction left unmatched. The CDR3 consists of 13 residues. Germline CDR1 reads MDHEN; CDR2 reads SYDVKM. The CDR3 here is CASSFRAGGEQFF. CDR3 DNA: TGTGCCAGCAGTTTTAGGGCGGGGGGGGAGCAGTTCTTC.

The chain joins TRBV7-9 to TRBJ1-4; perhaps TRBD1 as D (5 bases). The CDR3 is 15 residues long. Trimming left V 2 bases short and J 4 bases short, with 11 bases between. Germline CDR1 and CDR2: SEHNR and FQNEAQ (reference sequence). The CDR3 DNA reads as TGTGCCAGCAGCTTAAGTACGGGGGATAATGAAAAACTGTTTTTT. It codes for CASSLSTGDNEKLFF.

The chain joins TRBV6-6 to TRBJ2-7, with 10 bases identical to TRBD1. The V gene end was trimmed by 6 bases and the J gene end by 4 bases; junction bases not matched to a gene: 9. Germline V gene data show CDR1 as MNHNY and CDR2 as SVGAGI (reference sequence). The CDR3 covers 15 residues. DNA of the CDR3: TGTGCCAGCAGCCCTCCGGGACAGGGGTTTTACGAGCAGTACTTC. Its translation is CASSPPGQGFYEQYF.

V usage is TRBV6-6 and J usage is TRBJ2-1, with D perhaps matching TRBD2 (6 bases). Trimming pared 6 bases from V and 5 bases from J, leaving 14 bases between. Germline V CDR1 and CDR2: MNHNY, SVGAGI (reference sequence). This CDR3 comprises 14 residues. The CDR3 here is CASSRSTGDNEQFF. CDR3 nucleotides: TGTGCCAGCAGCCGCAGCACGGGGGACAATGAGCAGTTCTTC.

The rearrangement links TRBV2 to TRBJ1-2, with D tentatively TRBD1 (6 bases). V was shortened by 2 bases and J by 1 base, with 11 bases between the two germline ends. Germline V gives CDR1 SNHLY, CDR2 FYNNEI. The CDR3 consists of 15 residues. The CDR3 DNA reads as TGTGCCAGCAGTGAACTCGGACAGAATAACTATGGCTACACCTTC. Residues: CASSELGQNNYGYTF.

The rearrangement joins TRBV19 to TRBJ1-3; 11 bases map to TRBD1. Trimming cost V 3 bases and J 0 bases; bases outside gene matches: 10. The V gene's germline CDR1 is LNHDA and CDR2 SQIVND (reference sequence). CDR3 size: 19 residues. CDR3: CASSIVLPGTGGSGNTIYF. DNA for the CDR3: TGTGCCAGTAGTATTGTCCTCCCCGGGACAGGGGGCTCTGGAAACACCATATATTTT.

CDR3 protein: CASSPQGTGGSYEQYF. CDR3 sequence (DNA): TGTGCCAGCAGTCCCCAAGGGACAGGGGGATCGTACGAGCAGTACTTC. V usage is TRBV27 and J usage is TRBJ2-7; 11 bases map to TRBD1. After removal of 5 bases from V and 4 bases from J, the junction contained 10 bases not matched to a gene. CDR1 is MNHEY, CDR2 SMNVEV, per germline (reference sequence). This CDR3 is built from 16 residues.

The chain is built from TRBV9 and TRBJ2-5; D gene unclear. Matching the DNA end better, TRBJ2-7 makes the J call doubtful. Germline CDR1 SGDLS, CDR2 YYNGEE. The CDR3 loop spans 14 amino acids. The CDR3 DNA follows: TGTGCCAGCAGCGTAGAACCCGGCCGGGTCGAGCAGTACTTC. This sequence encodes CASSVEPGRVEQYF.

This clone was found once. This chain links TRBV9 with TRBJ1-2; TRBD1 matches at 8 bases. Trimming took 0 bases from V and 8 from J; bases not matched to a gene: 9. The length of the CDR3 is 15 residues. CDR1 and CDR2 from the germline V gene are SGDLS and YYNGEE. This CDR3 is CASSVGRRTGSGYTF. The CDR3 DNA reads as TGTGCCAGCAGCGTAGGACGCCGGACAGGGAGCGGCTACACCTTC.

Only a few counts were recorded for this clone. The chain joins TRBV4-3 to TRBJ1-4; no reliable D call. V was clipped by 0 bases and J by 5 bases, with 10 bases between them. The germline V gene encodes CDR1 LGHNA and CDR2 YSLEER. This CDR3 has 15 amino acids. CDR3 in amino acids: CASSQDFLRNEKLFF. CDR3 in DNA: TGCGCCAGCAGCCAAGATTTCCTGAGGAATGAAAAACTGTTTTTT.

This chain uses TRBV27 with TRBJ2-7; D perhaps matches TRBD1 (6 bases). The better agreement between TRBJ2-5 and the DNA end casts doubt on the J call. The CDR3 is made up of 15 amino acids. CDR1 MNHEY and CDR2 SMNVEV come from the germline V gene (reference sequence). The CDR3 protein is CASSPSQGIRETQYF. The CDR3 DNA sequence: TGTGCCAGCAGTCCATCACAGGGAATTAGGGAGACCCAGTACTTC.

J is TRBJ2-3 and V is TRBV5-1; 8 nucleotides align to TRBD2. The V segment lost 3 bases and the J segment 1 base; nucleotides outside the gene matches: 1. There are 14 residues in the CDR3. Germline V gene data show CDR1 as SGHRS and CDR2 as YFSETQ. CDR3 sequence reads: CASSYGGGTDTQYF. The CDR3 coding sequence is TGCGCCAGCAGCTACGGGGGGGGCACAGATACGCAGTATTTT.

The genes are TRBV5-1 and TRBJ2-5, with 9 bases that match TRBD1. Trimming cost V 4 bases and J 4 bases; bases outside gene matches: 5. The CDR3 has 14 residues. Germline V gene data show CDR1 as SGHRS and CDR2 as YFSETQ. Here the CDR3 reads CASSTTGGLETQYF. DNA for the CDR3: TGCGCCAGCAGCACGACAGGGGGGCTAGAGACCCAGTACTTC.

The chain couples TRBV5-4 to TRBJ1-6, with D possibly matching TRBD1 (6 bases). The CDR3 extends over 15 amino acids. V was trimmed by 2 bases and J by 5 bases, leaving 11 bases between them. Germline loops: CDR1 SGHNT, CDR2 YYREEE (reference sequence). CDR3: CASSFVDRNNSPLHF. The DNA of the CDR3 is TGTGCCAGCAGCTTTGTCGACAGGAATAATTCACCCCTCCACTTT.

V gene TRBV6-1 combines with J gene TRBJ1-6; D is unresolved. The ends were cut back, 2 bases at V and 10 bases at J, with 9 bases in the middle. Looked up from germline, CDR1 is MNHNS and CDR2 is SASEGT. The CDR3 extends over 13 amino acids. CDR3 sequence reads: CASSESKRSPLHF. The CDR3 DNA is TGTGCCAGCAGTGAAAGTAAGCGCTCACCCCTCCACTTT.

The chain employs TRBV28 and TRBJ1-5; D ambiguous. Looked up from germline, CDR1 is MDHEN and CDR2 is SYDVKM. Trimming removed 7 bases at V and 5 bases at J, with 9 bases between. The CDR3 runs to 12 residues. CDR3 DNA: TGTGCCAGCAACCAACCAGATCAGCCCCAGCATTTT. It specifies CASNQPDQPQHF.

The chain is built from TRBV28 and TRBJ2-3, with 11 bases fitting TRBD2. Germline loops: CDR1 MDHEN, CDR2 SYDVKM. The CDR3 contains 16 residues. V was clipped by 6 bases and J by 3 bases; unmatched bases: 8. The CDR3 nucleotides read TGTGCCAGCAGACGCCCGGGACTAGCGGTTACAGATACGCAGTATTTT. It yields the protein CASRRPGLAVTDTQYF.

J is TRBJ2-3 and V is TRBV5-4, with D possibly TRBD2 on 6 matching bases. The CDR3 is 19 amino acids. From germline, CDR1 is SGHNT and CDR2 YYREEE (reference sequence). Trimming took 4 bases from V and 3 from J, leaving 27 bases between them. The CDR3 here is CASSLDRREGRIRTDTQYF. CDR3 in DNA: TGTGCCAGCAGCCTAGACCGGCGAGAGGGGAGGATAAGGACAGATACGCAGTATTTT.

The chain combines TRBV28 with TRBJ2-5; TRBD2 matches 7 bases. The CDR3 runs to 16 residues. With 2 bases clipped from V and 5 bases from J, the junction kept 11 bases outside the gene matches. The V gene's germline CDR1 is MDHEN and CDR2 SYDVKM. The CDR3 nucleotides are TGTGCCAGCAGTTTAGGGCCGGGGGGAGCTCAGGAGACCCAGTACTTC. Translation: CASSLGPGGAQETQYF.

The gene calls are TRBV28 and TRBJ2-7, with D possibly matching TRBD1 (5 bases). CDR1 MDHEN and CDR2 SYDVKM come from the germline V gene. CDR3 length equals 18 residues. V lost 3 bases and J 6 bases, leaving 27 bases between the germline ends. CDR3 loop: CASSLPTRARAVYSEQYF. The CDR3 DNA follows: TGTGCCAGCAGTTTGCCTACCCGGGCCAGGGCCGTTTATAGCGAGCAGTACTTC.

The V and J genes are TRBV7-2 and TRBJ1-2, with TRBD1 matching 11 bases. Germline assignment: CDR1 SGHTA and CDR2 FQGNSA. The CDR3 has 15 amino acids. V lost 5 bases to trimming and J lost 3 bases; unmatched junction nucleotides: 5. CDR3 DNA sequence: TGTGCCAGCAGCGCAAGGACAGGGGGCGACTATGGCTACACCTTC. It is translated as CASSARTGGDYGYTF.

This clone was detected only once. The chain combines TRBV5-5 with TRBJ2-5, with 9 bases identical to TRBD1. V shed 1 base, J shed 3 bases, and the junction held 4 bases outside the gene matches. Germline CDR1 is SGHKS and CDR2 is YYEKEE (reference sequence). This CDR3 contains 15 residues. As DNA, the CDR3 is TGTGCCAGCAGCTTGACAGGGGGCAGCGAAGAGACCCAGTACTTC. This codes for CASSLTGGSEETQYF.

CDR3 protein: CASSESRQGRQYF. Written as DNA, the CDR3 is TGCGCCAGCAGTGAGTCCCGACAGGGAAGGCAGTACTTC. The genes are TRBV10-2 and TRBJ2-7, with 7 nucleotides matching TRBD1. The CDR3 is 13 residues long. Germline V gene lookup returns CDR1 WSHSY and CDR2 SAAADI. V gave up 0 bases and J gave up 9 bases; unmatched junction bases: 5.

The chain uses TRBV27 and TRBJ1-2; tentatively, D is TRBD1 (5 bases). Trimming stripped 0 bases from V and 6 bases from J, with 14 bases between. CDR3 length: 15 amino acids. Germline CDR1 and CDR2: MNHEY and SMNVEV (reference sequence). As DNA, the CDR3 is TGTGCCAGCAGTTTATCCGTATTGGGGGGGGATGGCTACACCTTC. Its protein product is CASSLSVLGGDGYTF.

The gene calls are TRBV4-2 and TRBJ2-1, with TRBD2 identical over 9 bases. The CDR3 sequence is 20 residues long. Germline-derived CDR1 and CDR2 are LGHNA and YNFKEQ. With 0 bases clipped from V and 0 bases from J, the junction kept 12 bases outside the gene matches. CDR3 protein: CASSQDRATSGQSSYNEQFF. CDR3 in DNA: TGTGCCAGCAGCCAAGATAGGGCGACTAGCGGCCAAAGCTCCTACAATGAGCAGTTCTTC.